These 24 T cell receptor beta chains share one sample of origin, sequenced in a study of regulatory T cells in long-lasting Graves disease. Time point indicated: newly diagnosed GD, antithyroid drugs for less than 3 months. PBMC RNA was the source of the TCR library. In building TCR beta libraries, iRepertoire HTBI primers were used together with Arm-PCR of CDR3 regions. From the multiplex PCR reads, TCRdb called clonotypes with MiXCR, one entry per CDR3 protein. The sample has under 500,000 distinct CDR3 sequences; roughly 15% are singletons. The same data also went into a second study, on T cells in Graves' hyperthyroidism and ophthalmopathy.

The sequencing used peripheral blood mononuclear cells (PBMCs), collected at new diagnosis, from a patient treated with antithyroid drugs. The source is a woman in her thirties with Graves disease.

This clonotype was seen a handful of times. This chain links TRBV19 with TRBJ2-7; D remains ambiguous. Germline loops: CDR1 LNHDA, CDR2 SQIVND (reference sequence). V shed 4 bases and J shed 4 bases, with 11 bases lying between them. The CDR3 is 13 amino acids. The CDR3 coding sequence is TGTGCCAGTAGTAATCCATTCGCATACGAGCAGTACTTC. It is translated as CASSNPFAYEQYF.

As for this clonotype: A much larger clone is a single base away; this may be a read error. The chain carries TRBV6-5 and TRBJ2-1; tentatively, D is TRBD1 (6 bases). Trimming removed 2 bases from V and 1 base from J, with 12 bases in between. The CDR3 has 16 amino acids. CDR1 and CDR2 (germline): MNHEY, SVGAGI. The CDR3 coding sequence is TGTGCCAGCAGTTACCCGGATAGGGGGTCCTACAATGAGCAGTTCTTC. The encoded protein is CASSYPDRGSYNEQFF.

V gene TRBV28 combines with J gene TRBJ2-7; D is ambiguous. Trimming stripped 5 bases from V and 2 bases from J, with 7 bases between. The CDR3 spans 12 residues. Germline V gene sequence: CDR1 MDHEN, CDR2 SYDVKM. CDR3 nucleotides: TGTGCCAGCAGTCCCGTTGCCTACGAGCAGTACTTC. Translation gives CASSPVAYEQYF.

The table lists this clonotype with a few counts. This sequence joins TRBV2 and TRBJ2-3; perhaps TRBD2 as D (7 bases). Germline assignment: CDR1 SNHLY and CDR2 FYNNEI. Between the trimmed V and J ends, which lost 10 bases and 5 bases, there was a span of 22 bases. CDR3 size: 15 residues. The CDR3 is CATGGGGTSGDTQYF. The DNA of the CDR3 is TGTGCCACTGGAGGGGGGGGAACTTCGGGAGATACGCAGTATTTT.

At least ten counts were recorded for this clonotype. This chain links TRBV3-1 with TRBJ1-5; D not resolved. This CDR3 has 13 amino acids. V was shortened by 1 base and J by 4 bases, with 5 bases between the two germline ends. Germline values: CDR1 LGHDT, CDR2 YNNKEL (reference sequence). CDR3 amino acids: CASSQGTNQPQHF. CDR3 nucleotides: TGTGCCAGCAGCCAAGGTACTAATCAGCCCCAGCATTTT.

This clonotype was observed at least ten times. J is TRBJ1-1 and V is TRBV6-1; D is ambiguous. Germline assignment: CDR1 MNHNS and CDR2 SASEGT. This CDR3 has 13 residues. Between the trimmed V and J ends, which lost 6 bases and 1 base, there was a span of 9 bases. This CDR3 reads CASRHPGNTEAFF. CDR3 sequence (DNA): TGTGCCAGCAGGCACCCCGGGAACACTGAAGCTTTCTTT.

The table lists this clonotype with many counts. The chain couples TRBV5-1 to TRBJ2-7; D perhaps matches TRBD2 (7 bases). Germline V gives CDR1 SGHRS, CDR2 YFSETQ. V lost 4 bases, J lost 6 bases, and 20 bases lay in between. This CDR3 comprises 15 residues. This CDR3 is CASSTTDGGLGEQYF. CDR3 nucleotide sequence: TGCGCCAGCAGCACAACCGACGGGGGGCTAGGCGAGCAGTACTTC.

The V and J genes are TRBV5-1 and TRBJ2-1; 10 bases agree with TRBD2. In germline, CDR1 is SGHRS, CDR2 YFSETQ. The CDR3 runs 19 residues. V lost 3 bases, J lost 0 bases, and 12 bases stayed unmatched. The CDR3 coding sequence is TGCGCCAGCAGCTCCCACGGCCCTAGCGGGGGAAGCTCCTACAATGAGCAGTTCTTC. As protein: CASSSHGPSGGSSYNEQFF.

Comments on this clonotype: One base separates it from a far larger clone, so it is likely a read error. The chain is built from TRBV2 and TRBJ1-5, with D unresolved. Deletions cut 7 bases from V and 4 bases from J, with 23 bases between. The CDR3 is 17 amino acids. Per germline, CDR1 SNHLY and CDR2 FYNNEI. CDR3 loop: CASNLGRNEYRNQPQHF. CDR3 nucleotide sequence: TGTGCCAGCAACTTGGGCAGGAACGAGTACCGTAATCAGCCCCAGCATTTT.

The chain employs TRBV24-1 and TRBJ2-7; the D gene is possibly TRBD2 (6 bases). The V end lost 3 bases, the J end lost 7 bases, and 18 bases lay between the germline ends. This CDR3 comprises 15 residues. Per the germline V gene, CDR1 is KGHDR and CDR2 is SFDVKD. For the CDR3, the DNA is TGTGCCACCAGTGATCCGGGCGGGGATTCTCGAGAGCAGTACTTC. Protein product: CATSDPGGDSREQYF.

This clonotype was seen at least ten times. The genes are TRBV11-3 and TRBJ2-1; a possible D gene is TRBD2 (5 bases). The CDR3 is made up of 14 amino acids. Germline V lookup: CDR1 SGHNT, CDR2 YENEEA. Trimming took 3 bases from V and 5 from J, leaving 11 bases between them. CDR3 DNA: TGTGCCAGCAGCTTGTCCCGGGGAAACAATGAGCAGTTCTTC. Translated: CASSLSRGNNEQFF.

Ten or more counts support this clonotype. The chain couples TRBV6-1 to TRBJ1-2; 7 nucleotides match TRBD1. Germline V gene data show CDR1 as MNHNS and CDR2 as SASEGT. The V gene end was trimmed by 5 bases and the J gene end by 8 bases; junction bases not matched to a gene: 17. The CDR3 covers 16 residues. For the CDR3, the DNA is TGTGCCAGCAGTCTATTGTCGACAGGGTCCGCGGGAGGCTACACCTTC. This gives the protein CASSLLSTGSAGGYTF.

This clonotype was found many times. The V gene is TRBV20-1, the J gene TRBJ1-6; 7 bases map to TRBD1. Germline V gene sequence: CDR1 DFQATT, CDR2 SNEGSKA (reference sequence). V shed 2 bases, J shed 0 bases, and the junction held 13 bases outside the gene matches. The CDR3 contains 19 residues. The CDR3 nucleotides read TGCAGTGCTAGATCGACAGGGATTCAGGGCGGCTCCTATAATTCACCCCTCCACTTT. Amino acid sequence: CSARSTGIQGGSYNSPLHF.

Many counts were recorded for this clonotype. The V gene is TRBV7-2, the J gene TRBJ2-5; 7 nucleotides agree with TRBD2. V dropped 5 bases and J dropped 5; count of bases not matched to a gene: 8. Germline V gene data show CDR1 as SGHTA and CDR2 as FQGNSA. This CDR3 region has 14 residues. CDR3 sequence: CASSPTSVRETQYF. In DNA, the CDR3 is TGTGCCAGCAGCCCCACTAGCGTCCGGGAGACCCAGTACTTC.

This clonotype was observed many times. The chain uses TRBV5-1 and TRBJ2-1; D is perhaps TRBD1 or TRBD2 (7 bases each). CDR1 SGHRS and CDR2 YFSETQ come from the germline V gene. The CDR3 loop spans 14 amino acids. V was clipped by 3 bases and J by 4 bases, with 11 bases between them. In DNA, the CDR3 is TGCGCCAGCAGCTCAGGGGGGGGATACAATGAGCAGTTCTTC. Translation gives CASSSGGGYNEQFF.

In its sample, this clonotype was seen many times. The J gene is TRBJ2-2, the V gene TRBV11-2; 8 bases match TRBD2. Unmatched junction bases numbered 11, after V lost 5 bases and J lost 6 bases. There are 16 residues in the CDR3. Germline lookup yields CDR1 SGHAT and CDR2 FQNNGV. The CDR3 loop reads CASSHQDGRAAGELFF. Written as DNA, the CDR3 is TGTGCCAGCAGCCATCAGGACGGGAGGGCCGCCGGGGAGCTGTTTTTT.

V gene TRBV9 combines with J gene TRBJ2-1, with 14 bases that match TRBD2. The J segment lost 7 bases and the V segment lost 3 bases, leaving 15 bases of the junction unmatched. This CDR3 contains 19 residues. Looked up from germline, CDR1 is SGDLS and CDR2 is YYNGEE. The DNA for the CDR3 is TGTGCCAGCAGCGGTAAGCCGGGACTAGCGGGAGTTCCTGGGAATGAGCAGTTCTTC. Amino acid sequence: CASSGKPGLAGVPGNEQFF.

This clonotype has a count of ten or more. This rearrangement joins TRBV24-1 to TRBJ2-3; TRBD2 matches 8 bases. Trimming took 6 bases from V and 4 from J; bases not matched to a gene: 8. The CDR3 extends over 15 amino acids. Germline V gives CDR1 KGHDR, CDR2 SFDVKD. The CDR3 sequence: CATSSSAGAPDTQYF. The CDR3 DNA reads as TGTGCCACCAGTTCATCAGCGGGAGCACCAGATACGCAGTATTTT.

On this clonotype: Being one base from a much bigger clone, this may be a read error. The chain joins TRBV24-1 to TRBJ2-5; the D gene could be TRBD1 or TRBD2 (6 bases each). Looked up from germline, CDR1 is KGHDR and CDR2 is SFDVKD. The V end was cut by 5 bases, the J end by 7 bases, with 16 bases between. The CDR3 consists of 14 residues. The CDR3 protein is CATSGSGEGGTQYF. The CDR3 DNA is TGTGCCACCAGTGGATCGGGAGAGGGGGGGACCCAGTACTTC.

The chain combines TRBV27 with TRBJ2-7; 8 bases fit TRBD1. The CDR3 is 13 residues long. The junction had 7 bases not matched to a gene; V was cut back by 5 bases and J by 7 bases. Germline CDR1 reads MNHEY; CDR2 reads SMNVEV (reference sequence). As DNA, the CDR3 is TGTGCCAGCAGTCCAGGGGGCGGGACGGAGCAGTACTTC. This gives the protein CASSPGGGTEQYF.

This clonotype was counted many times. The V gene is TRBV11-2, the J gene TRBJ1-4; D ambiguous. CDR1 is SGHAT, CDR2 FQNNGV, per germline. V was trimmed by 1 base and J by 4 bases, leaving 13 bases between them. CDR3 length: 16 residues. Here the CDR3 DNA reads TGTGCCAGCAGCTTAGGGGAACGACGACGTAATGAAAAACTGTTTTTT. Translated, it gives CASSLGERRRNEKLFF.

The sample holds many counts of this clonotype. The chain joins TRBV20-1 to TRBJ2-3, with D perhaps TRBD2 (6 bases). Germline lookup yields CDR1 DFQATT and CDR2 SNEGSKA (reference sequence). The CDR3 consists of 14 residues. V was cut by 6 bases and J by 1 base, with 14 bases left in between. DNA for the CDR3: TGCAGTGCCAGCTGGCGGGATGGCACAGATACGCAGTATTTT. This encodes CSASWRDGTDTQYF.

This clonotype was counted ten times or more. V is TRBV2 and J is TRBJ2-5; perhaps TRBD2 as D (6 bases). Germline-derived CDR1 and CDR2 are SNHLY and FYNNEI. The CDR3 spans 14 residues. The V end lost 2 bases, the J end lost 3 bases, and 10 bases lay between the germline ends. The CDR3 is CASSETSGEETQYF. In nucleotides, the CDR3 is TGTGCCAGCAGTGAAACGTCGGGGGAAGAGACCCAGTACTTC.

This clonotype was seen ten or more times. This chain connects TRBV11-2 to TRBJ2-2; 8 nucleotides agree with TRBD1. The CDR3 runs 14 residues. CDR1 and CDR2 (germline): SGHAT, FQNNGV. V shed 5 bases and J 6 bases; nucleotides not matched to a gene: 5. CDR3 sequence (DNA): TGTGCCAGCAGCATTTCAGGGGGCTCCGGGGAGCTGTTTTTT. Protein: CASSISGGSGELFF.